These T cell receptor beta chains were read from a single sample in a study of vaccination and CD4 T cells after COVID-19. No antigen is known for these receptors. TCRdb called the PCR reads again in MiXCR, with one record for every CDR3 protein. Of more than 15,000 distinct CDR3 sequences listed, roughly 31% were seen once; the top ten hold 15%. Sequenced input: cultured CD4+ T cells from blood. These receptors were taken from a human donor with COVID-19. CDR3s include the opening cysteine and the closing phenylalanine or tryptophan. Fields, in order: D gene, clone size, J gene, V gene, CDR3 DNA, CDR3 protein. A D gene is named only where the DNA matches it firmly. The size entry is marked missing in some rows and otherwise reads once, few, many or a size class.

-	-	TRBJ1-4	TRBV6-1	TGTGCCAGCAAGCTCACAGGGTCGAGTGAAAAACTGTTTTTT	CASKLTGSSEKLFF
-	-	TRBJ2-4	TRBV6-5	TGTGCCAGCAGTTACTCATCGCGCCTAGCCAAAAACATTCAGTACTTC	CASSYSSRLAKNIQYF
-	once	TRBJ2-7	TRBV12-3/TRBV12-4	TGTGCCAGCAGTACAGGGACTTCCTACGAGCAGTACTTC	CASSTGTSYEQYF
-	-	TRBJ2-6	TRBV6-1	TGTGCCAGCATCAGCTCTCCTGGGGCCAACGTCCTGACTTTC	CASISSPGANVLTF
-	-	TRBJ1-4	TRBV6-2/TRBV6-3	TGTGCCAGCTCATCCGGACCCTCTGGGAGGGCTAATGAAAAACTGTTTTTT	CASSSGPSGRANEKLFF
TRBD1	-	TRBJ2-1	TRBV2	TGTGCCAGGTCCGGGACAGCATCCTACAATGAGCAGTTCTTC	CARSGTASYNEQFF
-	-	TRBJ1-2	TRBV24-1	TGTGCCACCAGTGACCCAGATTATGGCTACACCTTC	CATSDPDYGYTF
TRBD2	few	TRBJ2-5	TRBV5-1	TGCGCCAGCAGCTTGATGGGGGGGGAGACCCAGTACTTC	CASSLMGGETQYF
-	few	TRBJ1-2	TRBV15	TGTGCCACCAGCAGAGATAGCCAGGGCTCCTATGGCTACACCTTC	CATSRDSQGSYGYTF
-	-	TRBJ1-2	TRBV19	TGTGCCAGTAGTATAGCCTCCAGAGGGGCCTATGGCTACACCTTC	CASSIASRGAYGYTF
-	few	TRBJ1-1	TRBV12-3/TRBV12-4	TGTGCCAGCAGTTTAGTCCAGAAGAACACTGAAGCTTTCTTT	CASSLVQKNTEAFF
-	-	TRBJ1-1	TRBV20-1	TGCAGTGCCCCGCGAAACGGGCCCCTTAAGACTGAAGCTTTCTTT	CSAPRNGPLKTEAFF
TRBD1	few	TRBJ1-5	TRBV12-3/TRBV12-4	TGTGCCAGCAGTTTTATGGGACAGGGAATAGGACAGCCCCAGCATTTT	CASSFMGQGIGQPQHF
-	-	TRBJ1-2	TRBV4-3	TGCGCCAGCAGCCAACCCGGAATCTATGGCTACACCTTC	CASSQPGIYGYTF
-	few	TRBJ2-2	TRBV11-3	TGTGCCAGCAGCTCCACGACCGGGGAGCTGTTTTTT	CASSSTTGELFF
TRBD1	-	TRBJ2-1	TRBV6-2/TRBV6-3	TGTGCCAGCAGTTACGCCCTGACAGGGGGCAAGGATGAGCAGTTCTTC	CASSYALTGGKDEQFF
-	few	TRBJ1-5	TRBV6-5	TGTGCCAGCAGTTCCCAACAGGATCAGCCCCAGCATTTT	CASSSQQDQPQHF
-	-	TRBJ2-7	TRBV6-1	TGTGCCAGCAGTGCCGCGTCGTTCTACGAGCAGTACTTC	CASSAASFYEQYF